This T cell receptor beta chain came from a study of T cell changes during pregnancy in multiple sclerosis. With 3 bases clipped from V and 9 bases from J, the junction kept 14 bases outside the gene matches. The CDR3 length is 17 residues. Per the germline V gene, CDR1 is SGHAT and CDR2 is FQDESV (reference sequence). TCRdb keeps only in-frame clones here, not all; method: immunoSEQ multiplex PCR. The sample carries some 41,000 clones, 89% recorded once. This material consisted of CD4+ T cells from peripheral blood mononuclear cells, taken in the first trimester of pregnancy. This chain uses TRBV11-1 with TRBJ2-1, with 10 bases aligning to TRBD1. The origin of this receptor is a female donor with multiple sclerosis, enrolled in a pregnancy study. The CDR3 region is CASSLSPPGQGPGEQFF. CDR3 nucleotides: TGTGCCAGCAGCTTGTCACCACCGGGACAGGGGCCCGGTGAGCAGTTCTTC.